This TCR beta chain is from a study of CD8+CD57+ T cells in acquired aplastic anemia. Whole-study results and caveats: Patients and controls turned out to have 25 to 30 CD8+ CDR3 sequences in common.

Genomic DNA constituted the template upon which TCR beta VDJ and CDR3 profiling was performed. TCRdb processed the reads anew with MiXCR; each CDR3 protein has one entry. The table has some 170,000 distinct CDR3 sequences, approximately 40% seen once. Germline loops: CDR1 WNHNN, CDR2 SYGVQD (reference sequence). This CDR3 comprises 15 residues. V shed 1 base, J shed 3 bases, and the junction held 4 bases outside the gene matches. This clonotype was seen ten or more times. As yet, its antigen is unknown. Sequences were obtained from sorted CD4+, CD8+, or CD8+CD57+ T cells (not recorded which) from PBMCs. The receptor comes from a human donor in good health. The rearrangement links TRBV10-1 to TRBJ2-7; 9 bases fit TRBD2. CDR3 bases: TGCGCCAGCAGTGAGTTGGCGACTAGCGGCTACGAGCAGTACTTC. Its protein product is CASSELATSGYEQYF.